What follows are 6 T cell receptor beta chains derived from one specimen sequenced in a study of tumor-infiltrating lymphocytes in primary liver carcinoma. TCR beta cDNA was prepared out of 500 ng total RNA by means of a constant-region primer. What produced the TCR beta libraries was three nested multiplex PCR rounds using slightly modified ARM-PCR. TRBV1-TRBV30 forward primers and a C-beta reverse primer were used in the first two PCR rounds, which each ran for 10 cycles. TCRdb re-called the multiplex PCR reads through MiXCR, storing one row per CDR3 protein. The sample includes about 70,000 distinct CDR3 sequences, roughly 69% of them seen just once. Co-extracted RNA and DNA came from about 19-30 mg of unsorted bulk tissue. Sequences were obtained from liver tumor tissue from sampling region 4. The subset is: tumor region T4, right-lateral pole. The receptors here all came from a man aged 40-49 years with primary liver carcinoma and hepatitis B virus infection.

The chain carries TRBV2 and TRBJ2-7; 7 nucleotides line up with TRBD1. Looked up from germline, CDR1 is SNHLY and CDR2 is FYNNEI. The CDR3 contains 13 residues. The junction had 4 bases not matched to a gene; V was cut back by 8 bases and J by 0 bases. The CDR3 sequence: CASDRAPSYEQYF. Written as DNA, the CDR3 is TGTGCCAGCGACAGGGCCCCCTCCTACGAGCAGTACTTC.

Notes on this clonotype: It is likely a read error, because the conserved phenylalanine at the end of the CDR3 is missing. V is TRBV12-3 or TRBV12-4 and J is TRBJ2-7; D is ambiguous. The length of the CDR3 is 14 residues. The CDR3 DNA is TGCGCCAGCAGTCCTCACAAGTTATCCTACGAGCAGTACTTA. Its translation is CASSPHKLSYEQYL.

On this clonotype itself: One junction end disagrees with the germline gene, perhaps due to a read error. In nucleotides, the CDR3 is TGTGCCAGCGGTTTGAGACAGGGTGCGACCGGGGAGCTGTTTTTT. Amino acid sequence: CASGLRQGATGELFF. V usage is TRBV12-3 or TRBV12-4 and J usage is TRBJ2-2; 7 bases agree with TRBD1. This CDR3 has 15 residues.

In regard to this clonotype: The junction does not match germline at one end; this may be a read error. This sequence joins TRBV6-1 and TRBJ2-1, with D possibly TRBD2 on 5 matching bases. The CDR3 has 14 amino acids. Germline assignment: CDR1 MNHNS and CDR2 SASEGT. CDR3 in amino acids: CVSTKVGEGNEQFF. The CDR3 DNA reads TGTGTCAGCACCAAAGTGGGAGAAGGCAATGAGCAGTTCTTC.

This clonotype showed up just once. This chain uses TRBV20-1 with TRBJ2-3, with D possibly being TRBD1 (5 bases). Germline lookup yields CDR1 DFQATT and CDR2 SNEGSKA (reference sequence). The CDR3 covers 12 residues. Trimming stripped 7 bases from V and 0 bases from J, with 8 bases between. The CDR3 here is CSGRQSTDTQYF. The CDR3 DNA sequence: TGCAGTGGGAGACAGAGCACAGATACGCAGTATTTT.

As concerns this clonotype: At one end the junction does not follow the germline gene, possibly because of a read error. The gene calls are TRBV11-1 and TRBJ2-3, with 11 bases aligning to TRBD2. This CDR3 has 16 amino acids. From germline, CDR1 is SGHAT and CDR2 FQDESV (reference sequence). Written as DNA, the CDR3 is TGTCCCAGCAGCAAGGGACTAGCGGTTAGCATAGATACACAGTATTTT. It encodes CPSSKGLAVSIDTQYF.